What follows are 15 T cell receptor beta chains derived from one specimen sequenced in a study of cytomegalovirus exposure and HLA in healthy donors. A multiplex PCR was run with 60 Vbeta primers and 13 Jbeta primers. The repertoire was sequenced with immunoSEQ multiplex PCR; TCRdb's copy has only in-frame clones and lacks some. This table holds approximately 120,000 clones. Specimen: PBMCs. These receptors all come from a man aged 35 to 55 in good health and CMV-seronegative.

The chain links TRBV28 to TRBJ1-5; D is unresolved. The V end lost 6 bases, the J end lost 1 base, and 10 bases lay between the germline ends. Germline V gene data show CDR1 as MDHEN and CDR2 as SYDVKM. This CDR3 is 14 amino acids long. The CDR3 nucleotides are TGTGCCAGCAGCCCCTCGAGCAGCAATCAGCCCCAGCATTTT. Encoded protein: CASSPSSSNQPQHF.

V and J are TRBV29-1 and TRBJ1-1; 9 nucleotides match TRBD1. With 5 bases clipped from V and 5 bases from J, the junction kept 9 bases outside the gene matches. The CDR3 is 14 residues long. Germline CDR1 reads SQVTM; CDR2 reads ANQGSEA. The CDR3 loop reads CSVFPGTGRTEAFF. CDR3 DNA sequence: TGCAGCGTTTTTCCCGGGACAGGGAGGACTGAAGCTTTCTTT. The full variable domain, in which reference TRBV29-1 and TRBJ1-1 provide the parts outside the CDR3, is SAVISQKPSRDICQRGTSLTIQCQVDSQVTMMFWYRQQPGQSLTLIATANQGSEATYESGFVIDKFPISRPNLTFSTLTVSNMSPEDSSIYLCSVFPGTGRTEAFFGQGTRLTVV.

The chain couples TRBV5-5 to TRBJ2-7; TRBD2 might be the D (6 bases). Germline V lookup: CDR1 SGHKS, CDR2 YYEKEE (reference sequence). The germline V and J ends were trimmed by 2 bases and 0 bases, with 12 bases remaining between them. The CDR3 is made up of 15 amino acids. The CDR3 region has the DNA TGTGCCAGCAGCTTCTCGCGGGACTCCTCCTACGAGCAGTACTTC. This encodes CASSFSRDSSYEQYF.

The chain joins TRBV20-1 to TRBJ2-3; D is perhaps TRBD1 (6 bases). The CDR3 is 10 residues long. Germline V lookup: CDR1 DFQATT, CDR2 SNEGSKA (reference sequence). V was shortened by 1 base and J by 12 bases, with 8 bases between the two germline ends. The CDR3 nucleotides are TGCAGTGCTAGAGGGACAGTACAGTATTTT. This encodes CSARGTVQYF.

The chain joins TRBV18 to TRBJ2-5, with D maybe TRBD2 (5 bases). The CDR3 consists of 13 residues. The germline V and J ends were trimmed by 4 bases and 5 bases, with 11 bases remaining between them. The germline V gene has CDR1 KGHSH and CDR2 LQKENI. CDR3 nucleotide sequence: TGTGCCAGCTCACGTGGGAGATGGGAGACCCAGTACTTC. It yields the protein CASSRGRWETQYF.

In DNA, the CDR3 is TGTGCCAGCAGCCCAGATGTTTCCTATGGCTACACCTTC. This gives the protein CASSPDVSYGYTF. The V and J genes are TRBV11-2 and TRBJ1-2; D is unresolved. This CDR3 spans 13 amino acids. Trimming shortened V by 5 bases and J by 4 bases, and 11 bases separated the two germline ends. Germline CDR1 reads SGHAT; CDR2 reads FQNNGV.

This chain connects TRBV6-1 to TRBJ2-1; 10 bases are a match to TRBD2. The CDR3 has 15 residues. The germline CDR1 and CDR2 sequences are MNHNS and SASEGT. With V trimmed by 8 bases and J by 7 bases, 11 bases remained unmatched. CDR3 region: CASGSQREGWNEQFF. In nucleotides, the CDR3 is TGTGCCAGCGGAAGTCAGCGGGAGGGGTGGAATGAGCAGTTCTTC.

Here the CDR3 DNA reads TGCGCCAGCAGCCAATTATTTTTAGCGGGATGGTCCTACAATGAGCAGTTCTTC. Protein: CASSQLFLAGWSYNEQFF. The chain is built from TRBV4-1 and TRBJ2-1, with 8 bases matching TRBD2. The CDR3 totals 18 residues. Per germline, CDR1 MGHRA and CDR2 YSYEKL. J gave up 1 base and V 2 bases, and 10 bases lay outside the gene matches.

The chain combines TRBV5-1 with TRBJ1-1; 7 positions agree with TRBD1. This CDR3 is built from 16 residues. After removal of 1 base from V and 8 bases from J, the junction contained 14 bases not matched to a gene. CDR1 is SGHRS, CDR2 YFSETQ, per germline. The CDR3 DNA reads as TGCGCCAGCAGCTTGTCTGACCTGTCCGGGACAGCCGAAGCTTTCTTT. It encodes CASSLSDLSGTAEAFF.

This rearrangement joins TRBV2 to TRBJ2-7, with 9 bases identical to TRBD2. V was clipped by 10 bases and J by 3 bases; unmatched bases: 10. Germline CDR1 SNHLY, CDR2 FYNNEI. The CDR3 loop spans 14 amino acids. DNA of the CDR3: TGTGCCACCACGAAGCGGGAGGCTATCTACGAGCAGTACTTC. Protein sequence: CATTKREAIYEQYF.

The rearrangement joins TRBV28 to TRBJ2-2, with D maybe TRBD1 (5 bases). Per germline, CDR1 MDHEN and CDR2 SYDVKM. This CDR3 is built from 13 residues. Trimming removed 7 bases from V and 6 bases from J, with 12 bases in between. The CDR3, as DNA: TGTGCCAGCACCCAGGGTATATCCGGGGAGCTGTTTTTT. This encodes CASTQGISGELFF.

This sequence joins TRBV4-1 and TRBJ1-2; TRBD1 matches 10 bases. Per the germline V gene, CDR1 is MGHRA and CDR2 is YSYEKL. The CDR3 totals 18 residues. V dropped 4 bases and J dropped 1; count of bases not matched to a gene: 12. The CDR3 coding sequence is TGCGCCAGCAGCCTCGGGGGAGACGGGACAGGGGTTAACTATGGCTACACCTTC. Translation gives CASSLGGDGTGVNYGYTF.

The chain employs TRBV7-6 and TRBJ2-3; D remains ambiguous. The germline CDR1 and CDR2 sequences are SGHVS and FNYEAQ. Trimming stripped 5 bases from V and 3 bases from J, with 6 bases between. This CDR3 has 12 residues. CDR3 sequence reads: CASSPRTDTQYF. The CDR3 nucleotides are TGTGCCAGCAGCCCCAGGACAGATACGCAGTATTTT.

The chain joins TRBV7-9 to TRBJ2-3; 8 positions agree with TRBD2. CDR3 length: 16 residues. Germline lookup yields CDR1 SEHNR and CDR2 FQNEAQ (reference sequence). The junction had 11 bases not matched to a gene; V was cut back by 4 bases and J by 5 bases. Here the CDR3 DNA reads TGTGCCAGCAGCTCAAGAGCGGGAGTAACATTAGATACGCAGTATTTT. As protein: CASSSRAGVTLDTQYF.

This clone ranks as large (0.1 to 1%) in terms of frequency. V gene TRBV11-2 combines with J gene TRBJ1-5; 8 nucleotides agree with TRBD1. Germline V gene sequence: CDR1 SGHAT, CDR2 FQNNGV. Trimming cost V 7 bases and J 3 bases; bases outside gene matches: 2. The CDR3 covers 13 residues. The CDR3 sequence: CASTDRANQPQHF. The CDR3 nucleotides are TGTGCCAGCACGGACAGGGCCAATCAGCCCCAGCATTTT.